Shown below are 9 T cell receptor beta chains from a single sample sequenced in a study of radiotherapy plus CTLA-4 blockade in lung cancer. Clones were sequenced by immunoSEQ multiplex PCR, and TCRdb holds only the in-frame ones, with some missing. The data show more than 50,000 clones, less than 85% seen once. The source was peripheral blood, collected from a patient treated with radiotherapy plus ipilimumab. These receptors were obtained from a human donor with non-small cell lung cancer who had a complete response to radiotherapy plus ipilimumab.

The rearrangement links TRBV2 to TRBJ1-2; unclear D gene. This CDR3 comprises 11 residues. The ends were cut back, 6 bases at V and 11 bases at J, with 13 bases in the middle. The germline CDR1 and CDR2 sequences are SNHLY and FYNNEI. CDR3 coding DNA: TGTGCCAGCAGCGCCGCTCCTAGGTACACCTTC. Its translation is CASSAAPRYTF.

The chain carries TRBV6-5 and TRBJ2-7; tentatively, D is TRBD2 (5 bases). Germline CDR1 and CDR2: MNHEY and SVGAGI. The length of the CDR3 is 14 residues. Trimming left V 5 bases short and J 1 base short, with 12 bases between. The CDR3: CASSDLTNSYEQYF. As DNA, the CDR3 is TGTGCCAGCAGTGACTTGACTAATTCCTACGAGCAGTACTTC.

The chain has TRBV7-6 and TRBJ2-5; the match to TRBD2 covers 9 bases. Germline V CDR1 and CDR2: SGHVS, FNYEAQ. V shed 5 bases, J shed 2 bases, and the junction held 12 bases outside the gene matches. There are 17 residues in the CDR3. The CDR3 DNA sequence: TGTGCCAGCAGCGGTAAGGGCCTTGCGGGAGGGCAAGAGACCCAGTACTTC. Translated: CASSGKGLAGGQETQYF.

This chain links TRBV5-6 with TRBJ2-3; TRBD1 matches 8 bases. The V and J ends lost 2 bases and 4 bases, in that order; junction bases with no gene match: 9. This CDR3 has 16 residues. Germline assignment: CDR1 SGHDT and CDR2 YYEEEE. The CDR3 DNA follows: TGTGCCAGCAGCTTTTTGGACAGGGTAGTACCAGATACGCAGTATTTT. This encodes CASSFLDRVVPDTQYF.

This clone was seen more than once but under ten times. The chain is built from TRBV15 and TRBJ2-7; 8 bases are a match to TRBD1. Germline CDR1 reads LNHNV; CDR2 reads YYDKDF (reference sequence). The CDR3 has 14 residues. V dropped 5 bases and J dropped 3; count of bases not matched to a gene: 6. CDR3 loop: CATSQTGAYYEQYF. DNA for the CDR3: TGTGCCACCAGCCAGACAGGGGCCTACTACGAGCAGTACTTC.

About this clone: The junction departs from germline at one end; a sequencing error may be responsible. This sequence joins TRBV10-1 and TRBJ2-5; D is perhaps TRBD2 (5 bases). The CDR3 runs 14 residues. Germline assignment: CDR1 WNHNN and CDR2 SYGVQD (reference sequence). CDR3 sequence (DNA): TGCGCCAGCAGTGCCGGGGAAATCGGAGAGACCCGGTACTTC. It is translated as CASSAGEIGETRYF.

The J gene is TRBJ2-7, the V gene TRBV5-6, with 11 bases identical to TRBD2. This CDR3 is 14 amino acids long. V trimming: 4 bases; J trimming: 2 bases; junction bases outside the gene matches: 2. From germline, CDR1 is SGHDT and CDR2 YYEEEE. The CDR3 loop reads CASSRLAGTYEQYF. CDR3 nucleotide sequence: TGTGCCAGCAGCCGACTAGCGGGGACCTACGAGCAGTACTTC.

The CDR3 DNA is TGTGCCAGCAGCCCTAGCGGCGTCTACGAGCAGTACTTC. It specifies CASSPSGVYEQYF. The V gene is TRBV14, the J gene TRBJ2-7; TRBD2 matches 7 bases. Germline CDR1 SGHDN, CDR2 FVKESK. Losses at the gene ends were 4 bases for V and 3 bases for J; bases not matched to a gene: 3. This CDR3 has 13 amino acids.

V gene TRBV7-2 combines with J gene TRBJ1-3, with unresolved D. The CDR3 covers 13 residues. The germline gives CDR1 SGHTA, CDR2 FQGNSA. Trimming removed 7 bases at V and 4 bases at J, with 11 bases between. This CDR3 reads CASTGTLGNTIYF. The CDR3 nucleotides are TGTGCCAGCACGGGAACGTTGGGAAACACCATATATTTT.